This TCR beta chain was recovered during a study of blood T cell repertoires in COVID-19. Turning to the study itself: PBMCs, B-cell-depleted T cells, or T cells provided the cDNA or gDNA that made up the material.

The CDR3 has 14 amino acids. Between the trimmed V and J ends, which lost 5 bases and 3 bases, there was a span of 12 bases. Germline-derived CDR1 and CDR2 are MDHEN and SYDVKM. In the authors' methods: Reference gene primer amplification gave nucleated cell count estimates. TCRdb keeps only in-frame clones here, not all; method: immunoSEQ multiplex PCR. V and J calls plus clone size are reproduced from that table; the DNA served to infer D and trimming. The sample yields some 380,000 clones, almost 90% seen once. This sequence was found in a man aged 18 to 29 with active or convalescent COVID-19. The gene calls are TRBV28 and TRBJ2-3; D unresolved. The sequenced sample consisted of peripheral blood. The chain's CDR3 is CASSRSTGTDTQYF. The CDR3 nucleotides read TGTGCCAGCAGTCGATCGACCGGGACAGATACGCAGTATTTT.